The present entry profiles one TCR beta chain with its context. What it recognizes is unknown. RNA in amounts of 0.5 to 1 ug was reverse transcribed with random hexamers. TCRdb itself ran the immunoSEQ multiplex PCR reads through MiXCR, one entry per CDR3 protein. The sample has 200,000 to 250,000 distinct CDR3 sequences; 95% are singletons. The source of the sample is a study of CD8 T cells in Susac syndrome. General observations from the study: As the study acknowledged, the number of individuals in its TCR sequencing and HLA analysis was relatively small.

CDR1 and CDR2 (germline): MNHGY, SVAAGI. V gave up 6 bases and J gave up 7 bases, with 16 bases separating them. The CDR3 length is 14 residues. This sequence was found in a human donor with multiple sclerosis. Sequencing was carried out using CD4+ T cells from PBMCs. The chain uses TRBV6-9 and TRBJ2-1; tentative D call: TRBD2 (6 bases). DNA for the CDR3: TGTGCCAGCAGGCGGAGGGCCCAGGAGAATGAGCAGTTCTTC. Its translation is CASRRRAQENEQFF.